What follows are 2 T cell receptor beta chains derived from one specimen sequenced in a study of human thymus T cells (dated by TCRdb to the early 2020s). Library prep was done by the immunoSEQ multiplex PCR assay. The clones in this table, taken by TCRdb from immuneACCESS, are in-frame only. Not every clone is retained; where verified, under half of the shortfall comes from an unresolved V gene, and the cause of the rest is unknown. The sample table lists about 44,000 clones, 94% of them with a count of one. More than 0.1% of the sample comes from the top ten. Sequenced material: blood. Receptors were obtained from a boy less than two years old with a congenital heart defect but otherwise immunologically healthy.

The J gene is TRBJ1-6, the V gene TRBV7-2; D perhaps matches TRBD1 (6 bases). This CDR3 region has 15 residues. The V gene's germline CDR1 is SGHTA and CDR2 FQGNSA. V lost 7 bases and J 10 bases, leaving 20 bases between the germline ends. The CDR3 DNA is TGTGCCAGCAAAAAGGAGGCCGGGGGCTGGTCACCCCTCCACTTT. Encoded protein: CASKKEAGGWSPLHF.

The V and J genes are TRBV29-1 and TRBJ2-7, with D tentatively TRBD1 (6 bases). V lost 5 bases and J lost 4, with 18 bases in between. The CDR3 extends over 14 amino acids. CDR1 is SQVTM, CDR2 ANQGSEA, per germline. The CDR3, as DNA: TGCAGCGTTCATCCGGGACATAATCGTTACGAGCAGTACTTC. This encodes CSVHPGHNRYEQYF.